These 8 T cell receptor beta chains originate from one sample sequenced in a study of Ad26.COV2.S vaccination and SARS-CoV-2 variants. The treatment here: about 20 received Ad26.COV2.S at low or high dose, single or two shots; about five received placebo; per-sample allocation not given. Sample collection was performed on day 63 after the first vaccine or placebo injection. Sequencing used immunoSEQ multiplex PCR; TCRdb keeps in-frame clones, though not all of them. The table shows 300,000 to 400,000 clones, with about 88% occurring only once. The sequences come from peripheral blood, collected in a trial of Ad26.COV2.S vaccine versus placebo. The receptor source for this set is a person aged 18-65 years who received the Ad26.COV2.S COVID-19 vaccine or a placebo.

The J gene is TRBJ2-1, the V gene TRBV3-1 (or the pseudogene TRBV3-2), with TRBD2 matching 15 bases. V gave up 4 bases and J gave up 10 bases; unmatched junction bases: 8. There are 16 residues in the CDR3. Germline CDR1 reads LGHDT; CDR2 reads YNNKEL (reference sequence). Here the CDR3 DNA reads TGTGCCAGCAGCCTCGGACCCGGGACTAGCGGGAGGGAGCAGTTCTTC. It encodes CASSLGPGTSGREQFF.

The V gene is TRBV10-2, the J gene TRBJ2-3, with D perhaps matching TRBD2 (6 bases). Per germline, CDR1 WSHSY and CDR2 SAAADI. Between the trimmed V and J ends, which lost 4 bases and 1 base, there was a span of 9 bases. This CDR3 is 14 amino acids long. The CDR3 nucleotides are TGCGCCAGCAGTGTTGGCGGGGGCACAGATACGCAGTATTTT. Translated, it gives CASSVGGGTDTQYF.

CDR3 in amino acids: CASRGSNQPQHF. The CDR3 DNA reads as TGTGCCAGCAGAGGGTCCAATCAGCCCCAGCATTTT. The chain combines TRBV6-5 with TRBJ1-5; D call uncertain. Trimming cost V 6 bases and J 3 bases, with 6 bases left between them. CDR1 and CDR2 (germline): MNHEY, SVGAGI. This CDR3 has 12 amino acids.

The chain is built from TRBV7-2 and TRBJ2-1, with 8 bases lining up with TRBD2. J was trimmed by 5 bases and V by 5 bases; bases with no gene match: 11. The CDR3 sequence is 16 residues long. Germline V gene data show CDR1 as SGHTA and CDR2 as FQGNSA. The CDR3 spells CASSPGAGGRNNEQFF. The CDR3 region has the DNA TGTGCCAGCAGCCCAGGGGCGGGGGGTCGTAACAATGAGCAGTTCTTC.

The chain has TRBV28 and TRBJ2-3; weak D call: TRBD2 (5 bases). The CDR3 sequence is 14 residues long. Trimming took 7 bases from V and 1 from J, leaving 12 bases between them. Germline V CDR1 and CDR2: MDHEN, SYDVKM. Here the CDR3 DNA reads TGTGCCAGCAAACGGGGTGGACGCACAGATACGCAGTATTTT. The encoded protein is CASKRGGRTDTQYF.

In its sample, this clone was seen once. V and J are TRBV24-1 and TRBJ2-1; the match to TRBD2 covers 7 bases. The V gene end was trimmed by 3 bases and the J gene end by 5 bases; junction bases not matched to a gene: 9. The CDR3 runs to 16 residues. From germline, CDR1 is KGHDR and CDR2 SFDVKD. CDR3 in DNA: TGTGCCACCAGTGATCCCAATAGCGGGTTGAACAATGAGCAGTTCTTC. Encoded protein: CATSDPNSGLNNEQFF.

The chain's CDR3 is CASSLRGVENTGELFF. The DNA for the CDR3 is TGTGCCAGCAGCTTAAGGGGGGTTGAGAACACCGGGGAGCTGTTTTTT. The chain couples TRBV7-3 to TRBJ2-2; D perhaps matches TRBD2 (6 bases). CDR1 is SGHTA and CDR2 is FQGTGA in the germline V gene. The CDR3 extends over 16 amino acids. Trimming removed 1 base from V and 1 base from J, with 10 bases in between.

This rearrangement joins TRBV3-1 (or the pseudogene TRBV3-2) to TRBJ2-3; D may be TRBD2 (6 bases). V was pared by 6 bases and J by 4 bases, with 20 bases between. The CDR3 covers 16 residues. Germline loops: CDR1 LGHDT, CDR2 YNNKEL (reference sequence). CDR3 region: CASSKQTSLRADTQYF. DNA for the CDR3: TGTGCCAGCAGTAAACAAACTAGCTTGAGGGCAGATACGCAGTATTTT.